What follows are 3 T cell receptor beta chains derived from one specimen sequenced in a study of blood T cell repertoires in COVID-19. Sequencing was performed with immunoSEQ multiplex PCR; in TCRdb, only in-frame clones are kept and a portion is missing. The sample comprises 380,000 or so clones, around 87% of which are singletons, and approximately 1.2% rests with the top ten. Sequenced material: PBMCs or T cells enriched from blood (not recorded which). The receptors here all came from a man aged 30 to 45 who had recovered from COVID-19.

The table lists this clone with a few counts. The V gene is TRBV6-5, the J gene TRBJ2-7; TRBD2 agrees at 8 bases. CDR1 MNHEY and CDR2 SVGAGI come from the germline V gene. The CDR3 runs to 14 residues. Trimming took 5 bases from V and 4 from J; bases not matched to a gene: 7. The CDR3, as DNA: TGTGCCAGCAGTCCGGGACTAGTAAAGTACGAGCAGTACTTC. The encoded protein is CASSPGLVKYEQYF.

The rearrangement joins TRBV30 to TRBJ1-2; D is perhaps TRBD1 (5 bases). The CDR3 loop spans 14 amino acids. Looked up from germline, CDR1 is GTSNPN and CDR2 is SVGIG (reference sequence). V was trimmed by 0 bases and J by 4 bases, leaving 12 bases between them. The chain's CDR3 is CAWSVPGQPYGYTF. DNA of the CDR3: TGTGCCTGGAGTGTACCCGGACAACCCTATGGCTACACCTTC. The variable domain in full, with the rest retrieved from reference TRBV30 and TRBJ1-2, is SQTIHQWPATLVQPVGSPLSLECTVEGTSNPNLYWYRQAAGRGLQLLFYSVGIGQISSEVPQNLSASRPQDRQFILSSKKLLLSDSGFYLCAWSVPGQPYGYTFGSGTRLTVV.

V usage is TRBV20-1 and J usage is TRBJ1-2, with a weak D call TRBD1 (6 bases). The CDR3 runs to 11 residues. Trimming left V 6 bases short and J 5 bases short, with 10 bases between. From germline, CDR1 is DFQATT and CDR2 SNEGSKA (reference sequence). The CDR3 DNA follows: TGCAGTGCCGACAGGCAGTATGGCTACACCTTC. Translated, it gives CSADRQYGYTF.